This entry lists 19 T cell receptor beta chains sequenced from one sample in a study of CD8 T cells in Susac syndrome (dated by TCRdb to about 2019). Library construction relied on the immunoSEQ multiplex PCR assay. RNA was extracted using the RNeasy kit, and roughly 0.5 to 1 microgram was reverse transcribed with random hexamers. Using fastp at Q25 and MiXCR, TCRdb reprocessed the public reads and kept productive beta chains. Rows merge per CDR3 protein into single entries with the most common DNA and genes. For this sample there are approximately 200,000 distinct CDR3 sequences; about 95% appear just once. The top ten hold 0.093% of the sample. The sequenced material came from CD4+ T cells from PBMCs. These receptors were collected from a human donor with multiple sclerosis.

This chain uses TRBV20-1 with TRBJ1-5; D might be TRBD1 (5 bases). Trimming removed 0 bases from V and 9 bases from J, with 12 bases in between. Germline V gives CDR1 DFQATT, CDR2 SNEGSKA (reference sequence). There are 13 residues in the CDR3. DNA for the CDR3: TGCAGTGCTAGAGACTTATCAGGGCGGCCCCAGCATTTT. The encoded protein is CSARDLSGRPQHF.

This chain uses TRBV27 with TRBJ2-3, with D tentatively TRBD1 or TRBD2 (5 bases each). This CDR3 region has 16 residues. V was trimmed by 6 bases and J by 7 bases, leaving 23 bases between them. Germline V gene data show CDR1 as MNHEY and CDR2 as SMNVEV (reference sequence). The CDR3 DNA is TGTGCCAGCAGCCTGAACTTACGGGACGCCAGATATACGCAGTATTTT. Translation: CASSLNLRDARYTQYF.

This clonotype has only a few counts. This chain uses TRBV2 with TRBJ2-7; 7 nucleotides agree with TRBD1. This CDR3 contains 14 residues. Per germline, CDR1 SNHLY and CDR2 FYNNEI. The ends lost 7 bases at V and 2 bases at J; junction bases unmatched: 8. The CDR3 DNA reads TGTGCCAGCACCCGGACAGGCTCGACCTACGAGCAGTACTTC. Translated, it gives CASTRTGSTYEQYF.

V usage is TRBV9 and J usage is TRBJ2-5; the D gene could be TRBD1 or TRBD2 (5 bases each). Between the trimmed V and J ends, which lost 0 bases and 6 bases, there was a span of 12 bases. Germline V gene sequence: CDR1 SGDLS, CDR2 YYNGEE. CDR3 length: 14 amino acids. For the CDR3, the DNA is TGTGCCAGCAGCGTAGTAGGGGCCGGGAAGACCCAGTACTTC. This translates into CASSVVGAGKTQYF. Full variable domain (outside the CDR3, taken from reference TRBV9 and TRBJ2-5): DSGVTQTPKHLITATGQRVTLRCSPRSGDLSVYWYQQSLDQGLQFLIQYYNGEERAKGNILERFSAQQFPDLHSELNLSSLELGDSALYFCASSVVGAGKTQYFGPGTRLLVL.

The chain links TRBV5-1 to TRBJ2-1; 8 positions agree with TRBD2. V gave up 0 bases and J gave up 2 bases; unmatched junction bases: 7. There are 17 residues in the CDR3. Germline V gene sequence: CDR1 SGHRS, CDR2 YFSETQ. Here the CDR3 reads CASSLAAGGLTYNEQFF. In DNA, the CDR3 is TGCGCCAGCAGCTTGGCGGCGGGGGGACTTACCTACAATGAGCAGTTCTTC. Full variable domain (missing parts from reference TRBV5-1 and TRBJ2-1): KAGVTQTPRYLIKTRGQQVTLSCSPISGHRSVSWYQQTPGQGLQFLFEYFSETQRNKGNFPGRFSGRQFSNSRSEMNVSTLELGDSALYLCASSLAAGGLTYNEQFFGPGTRLTVL.

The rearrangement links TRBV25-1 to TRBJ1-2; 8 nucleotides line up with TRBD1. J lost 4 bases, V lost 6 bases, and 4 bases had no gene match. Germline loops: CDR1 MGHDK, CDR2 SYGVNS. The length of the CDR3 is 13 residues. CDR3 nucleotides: TGTGCCAGCAGGGGACAGGCGATCTATGGCTACACCTTC. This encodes CASRGQAIYGYTF.

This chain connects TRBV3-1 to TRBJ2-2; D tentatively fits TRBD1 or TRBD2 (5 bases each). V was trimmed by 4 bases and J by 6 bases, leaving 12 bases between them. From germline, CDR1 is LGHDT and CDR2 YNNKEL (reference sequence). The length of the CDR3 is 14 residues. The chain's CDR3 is CASSLGTGPGELFF. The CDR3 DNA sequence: TGTGCCAGCAGCCTGGGGACGGGACCCGGGGAGCTGTTTTTT.

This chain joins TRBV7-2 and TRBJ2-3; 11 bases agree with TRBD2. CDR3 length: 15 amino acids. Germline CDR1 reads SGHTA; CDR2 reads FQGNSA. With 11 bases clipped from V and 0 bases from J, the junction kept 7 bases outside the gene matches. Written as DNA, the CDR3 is TGTGCCTGCCGACTAGCGGGGATCAGCACAGATACGCAGTATTTT. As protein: CACRLAGISTDTQYF.

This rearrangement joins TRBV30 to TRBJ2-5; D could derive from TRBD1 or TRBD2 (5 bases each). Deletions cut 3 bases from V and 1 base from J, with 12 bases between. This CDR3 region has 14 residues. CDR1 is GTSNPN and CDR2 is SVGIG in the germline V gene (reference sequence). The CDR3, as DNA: TGTGCCTGGAGGGACTCCGGGACCCAAGAGACCCAGTACTTC. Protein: CAWRDSGTQETQYF. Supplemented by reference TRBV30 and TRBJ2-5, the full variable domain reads SQTIHQWPATLVQPVGSPLSLECTVEGTSNPNLYWYRQAAGRGLQLLFYSVGIGQISSEVPQNLSASRPQDRQFILSSKKLLLSDSGFYLCAWRDSGTQETQYFGPGTRLLVL.

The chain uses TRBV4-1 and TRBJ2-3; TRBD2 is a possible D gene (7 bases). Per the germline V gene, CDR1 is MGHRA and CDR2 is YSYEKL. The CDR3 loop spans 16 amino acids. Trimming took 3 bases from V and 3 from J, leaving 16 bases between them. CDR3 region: CASSHAGAGDTDTQYF. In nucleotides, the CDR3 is TGCGCCAGCAGCCACGCGGGGGCAGGAGATACAGATACGCAGTATTTT.

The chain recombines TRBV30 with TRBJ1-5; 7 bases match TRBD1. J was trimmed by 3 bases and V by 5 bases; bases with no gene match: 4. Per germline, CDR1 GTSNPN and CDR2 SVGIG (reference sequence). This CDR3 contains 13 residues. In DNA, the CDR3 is TGTGCCTGGGGGGACAGAGCCAATCAGCCCCAGCATTTT. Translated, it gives CAWGDRANQPQHF.

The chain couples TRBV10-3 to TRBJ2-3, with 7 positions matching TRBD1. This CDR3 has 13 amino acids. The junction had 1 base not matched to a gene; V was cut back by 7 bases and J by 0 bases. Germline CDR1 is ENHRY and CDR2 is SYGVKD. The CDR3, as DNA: TGTGCCATCAAGGACAGGAGCACAGATACGCAGTATTTT. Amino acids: CAIKDRSTDTQYF.

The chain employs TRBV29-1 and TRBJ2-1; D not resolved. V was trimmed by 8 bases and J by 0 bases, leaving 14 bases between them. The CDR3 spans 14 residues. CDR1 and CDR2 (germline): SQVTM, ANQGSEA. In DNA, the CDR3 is TGCAGCTCCGGAGCCAGGAGCTCCTACAATGAGCAGTTCTTC. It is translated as CSSGARSSYNEQFF.

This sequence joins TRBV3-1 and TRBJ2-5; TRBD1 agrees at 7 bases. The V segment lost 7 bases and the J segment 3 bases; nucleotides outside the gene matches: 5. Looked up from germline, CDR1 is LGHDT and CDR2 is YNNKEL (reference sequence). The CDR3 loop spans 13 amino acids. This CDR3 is CASNRQGEETQYF. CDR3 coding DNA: TGTGCCAGCAACAGACAGGGAGAAGAGACCCAGTACTTC.

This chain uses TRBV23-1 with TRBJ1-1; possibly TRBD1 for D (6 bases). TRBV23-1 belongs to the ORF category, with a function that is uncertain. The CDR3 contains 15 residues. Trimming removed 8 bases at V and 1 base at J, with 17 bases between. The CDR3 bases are TGCGCCAGCCACAATTCCGACAGGAGGAACACTGAAGCTTTCTTT. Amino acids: CASHNSDRRNTEAFF.

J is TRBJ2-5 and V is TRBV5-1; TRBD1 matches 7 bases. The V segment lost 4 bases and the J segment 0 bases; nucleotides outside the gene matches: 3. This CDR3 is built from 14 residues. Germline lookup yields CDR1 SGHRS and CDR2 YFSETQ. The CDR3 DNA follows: TGCGCCAGCAGCATAGGGACAGACCAAGAGACCCAGTACTTC. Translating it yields CASSIGTDQETQYF.

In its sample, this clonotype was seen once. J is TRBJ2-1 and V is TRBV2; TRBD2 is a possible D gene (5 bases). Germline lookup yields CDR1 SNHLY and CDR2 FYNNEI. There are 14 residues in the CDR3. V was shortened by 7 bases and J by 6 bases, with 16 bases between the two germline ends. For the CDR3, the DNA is TGTGCCAGCATATTGGTAGCGACTGTCAATGAGCAGTTCTTC. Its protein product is CASILVATVNEQFF.

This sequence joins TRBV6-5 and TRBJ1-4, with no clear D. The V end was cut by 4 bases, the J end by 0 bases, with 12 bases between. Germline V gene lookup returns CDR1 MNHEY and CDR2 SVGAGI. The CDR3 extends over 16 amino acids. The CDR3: CASSSSLRATNEKLFF. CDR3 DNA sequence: TGTGCCAGCAGTTCCTCCCTACGTGCAACTAATGAAAAACTGTTTTTT.

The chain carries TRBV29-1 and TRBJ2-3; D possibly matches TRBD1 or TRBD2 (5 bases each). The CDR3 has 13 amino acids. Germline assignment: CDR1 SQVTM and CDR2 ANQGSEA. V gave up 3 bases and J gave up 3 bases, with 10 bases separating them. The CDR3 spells CSVEGVITDTQYF. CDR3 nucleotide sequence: TGCAGCGTTGAGGGGGTCATAACAGATACGCAGTATTTT.